The 18 T cell receptor beta chains listed next were all sequenced from one sample in a study of CD8+ T cells in alopecia areata. Following RNA extraction, reverse transcription yielded cDNA that acted as the sequencing template. Sequenced by immunoSEQ multiplex PCR; TCRdb stores in-frame clones only, minus some. The repertoire holds around 200,000 clones, roughly three fifths seen once, with over 9.5% in the top ten. As for treatment: oral pan-JAK inhibitor, 5-10 mg twice daily. Sequenced here: CD8+ T cells sorted from blood, sampled at week 24, from a patient treated with tofacitinib. The source of these receptors is a human donor with alopecia areata.

V and J are TRBV30 and TRBJ2-2; unclear D gene. V was clipped by 7 bases and J by 4 bases, with 10 bases between them. This CDR3 has 12 residues. Germline V lookup: CDR1 GTSNPN, CDR2 SVGIG (reference sequence). The CDR3 reads CASDSSTGELFF. CDR3 nucleotide sequence: TGTGCCTCTGACTCTAGCACCGGGGAGCTGTTTTTT.

This clone was detected only a few times. J is TRBJ2-2 and V is TRBV2; the D gene is possibly TRBD1 (6 bases). V lost 2 bases and J 3 bases, leaving 13 bases between the germline ends. There are 16 residues in the CDR3. Germline CDR1 SNHLY, CDR2 FYNNEI. This CDR3 is CASSEPGQLYTGELFF. As DNA, the CDR3 is TGTGCCAGCAGTGAACCGGGACAACTTTACACCGGGGAGCTGTTTTTT. Full variable domain (remainder filled in from reference TRBV2 and TRBJ2-2): EPEVTQTPSHQVTQMGQEVILRCVPISNHLYFYWYRQILGQKVEFLVSFYNNEISEKSEIFDDQFSVERPDGSNFTLKIRSTKLEDSAMYFCASSEPGQLYTGELFFGEGSRLTVL.

The chain carries TRBV27 and TRBJ1-6; TRBD1 aligns across 8 bases. CDR3 size: 15 residues. Germline-derived CDR1 and CDR2 are MNHEY and SMNVEV (reference sequence). With V trimmed by 0 bases and J by 9 bases, 4 bases remained unmatched. CDR3 region: CASSLSPGQGSPLHF. The CDR3 DNA is TGTGCCAGCAGTTTATCTCCCGGACAGGGTTCACCCCTCCACTTT.

The V gene is TRBV2, the J gene TRBJ2-3, with 9 bases identical to TRBD1. The ends lost 6 bases at V and 1 base at J; junction bases unmatched: 8. The CDR3 is 16 residues long. Germline loops: CDR1 SNHLY, CDR2 FYNNEI. CDR3 in DNA: TGTGCCAGCAGGACTGACAGGGGGGTCGGCACAGATACGCAGTATTTT. Its protein is CASRTDRGVGTDTQYF.

This clone was recorded a few times. Other nucleotide sequences in the sample specify the same CDR3. In nucleotides, the CDR3 is TGTGCCAGCTCACCTGACAGGGATGGCTACACCTTC. Encoded protein: CASSPDRDGYTF. The chain carries TRBV18 and TRBJ1-2, with 7 bases identical to TRBD1. This CDR3 has 12 residues. Germline V gene sequence: CDR1 KGHSH, CDR2 LQKENI. V was pared by 3 bases and J by 6 bases, with 1 base of the junction left unmatched.

V usage is TRBV6-5 and J usage is TRBJ2-7; D gene uncertain. Germline assignment: CDR1 MNHEY and CDR2 SVGAGI. V was trimmed by 4 bases and J by 4 bases, leaving 5 bases between them. CDR3 length: 11 amino acids. The CDR3 reads CASSCRYEQYF. Here the CDR3 DNA reads TGTGCCAGCAGTTGTAGATACGAGCAGTACTTC.

The V call is TRBV14, the J call TRBJ1-2; unclear D gene. V dropped 4 bases and J dropped 3 bases, with 9 bases sitting between them. The CDR3 totals 13 residues. Germline V gives CDR1 SGHDN, CDR2 FVKESK. For the CDR3, the DNA is TGTGCCAGCAGCCCGGCCCGTTACTATGGCTACACCTTC. Translation gives CASSPARYYGYTF.

V is TRBV6-5 and J is TRBJ2-1; D is possibly TRBD2 (6 bases). Trimming pared 0 bases from V and 5 bases from J, leaving 8 bases between. This CDR3 is built from 14 residues. The V gene's germline CDR1 is MNHEY and CDR2 SVGAGI. This CDR3 is CASSYSGGDNEQFF. The CDR3 DNA follows: TGTGCCAGCAGTTACTCGGGCGGGGACAATGAGCAGTTCTTC.

The CDR3 region is CASSLAGGARGETQYF. The CDR3 DNA sequence: TGTGCCAGCAGCTTAGCGGGGGGGGCGCGAGGGGAGACCCAGTACTTC. The V call is TRBV7-2, the J call TRBJ2-5, with D possibly TRBD2 on 7 matching bases. CDR1 SGHTA and CDR2 FQGNSA come from the germline V gene. The CDR3 runs to 16 residues. With 0 bases removed from V and 5 bases from J, the gap between germline ends came to 16 bases.

V gene TRBV27 combines with J gene TRBJ1-2, with a weak D call TRBD1 (6 bases). The germline gives CDR1 MNHEY, CDR2 SMNVEV (reference sequence). V was cut by 4 bases and J by 0 bases, with 18 bases left in between. This CDR3 is built from 17 residues. Here the CDR3 reads CASSSRIIQGANYGYTF. CDR3 nucleotides: TGTGCCAGCAGTTCACGGATCATACAGGGAGCTAACTATGGCTACACCTTC.

This clone was detected a few times. This chain connects TRBV5-6 to TRBJ2-7, with D perhaps assigned TRBD1 or TRBD2 (5 bases each). The CDR3 runs 15 residues. Germline loops: CDR1 SGHDT, CDR2 YYEEEE. V was cut by 3 bases and J by 7 bases, with 20 bases left in between. The DNA for the CDR3 is TGTGCCAGCAGCTCACCCGGACATTACACGGGGGAGCAGTACTTC. Translating it yields CASSSPGHYTGEQYF.

The rearrangement joins TRBV7-2 to TRBJ1-5, with 7 bases lining up with TRBD1. After removal of 4 bases from V and 2 bases from J, the junction contained 8 bases not matched to a gene. The CDR3 consists of 16 residues. Germline values: CDR1 SGHTA, CDR2 FQGNSA. CDR3 protein: CASSYGTVSGNQPQHF. The CDR3 coding sequence is TGTGCCAGCAGCTACGGGACAGTGAGTGGCAATCAGCCCCAGCATTTT.

The V call is TRBV7-9, the J call TRBJ2-1; D is undetermined. V was pared by 0 bases and J by 7 bases, with 1 base between. This CDR3 spans 11 amino acids. CDR1 and CDR2 (germline): SEHNR, FQNEAQ (reference sequence). CDR3 nucleotides: TGTGCCAGCAGCTTAGCTAATGAGCAGTTCTTC. Encoded protein: CASSLANEQFF.

V is TRBV9 and J is TRBJ2-7; possibly TRBD1 for D (6 bases). V lost 3 bases and J 5 bases, leaving 15 bases between the germline ends. Germline CDR1 is SGDLS and CDR2 is YYNGEE. The CDR3 has 14 amino acids. This CDR3 is CASSAYTGSHEQYF. CDR3 DNA sequence: TGTGCCAGCAGCGCATACACAGGGTCCCACGAGCAGTACTTC.

As DNA, the CDR3 is TGTGCCTCCACTAGCGGCCAAGAGACCCAGTACTTC. This gives the protein CASTSGQETQYF. The chain uses TRBV30 and TRBJ2-5, with 8 nucleotides matching TRBD2. Germline lookup yields CDR1 GTSNPN and CDR2 SVGIG (reference sequence). The CDR3 has 12 amino acids. Germline trimming cut 7 bases from V and 1 base from J; bases unmatched to any gene: 2.

This rearrangement joins TRBV29-1 to TRBJ1-1; 8 bases are a match to TRBD1. Unmatched junction bases numbered 4, after V lost 7 bases and J lost 3 bases. The CDR3 extends over 12 amino acids. Germline loops: CDR1 SQVTM, CDR2 ANQGSEA. The CDR3 nucleotides read TGCAGCGGATGGACAGGGCACACTGAAGCTTTCTTT. This translates into CSGWTGHTEAFF.

This chain connects TRBV11-2 to TRBJ2-5; D perhaps matches TRBD1 (5 bases). The CDR3 spans 17 residues. V gave up 6 bases and J gave up 3 bases, with 23 bases separating them. The germline V gene encodes CDR1 SGHAT and CDR2 FQNNGV. The CDR3 coding sequence is TGTGCCAGCAGTCGACGGGTCACCTTGGGGCTCAAAGAGACCCAGTACTTC. It translates to CASSRRVTLGLKETQYF.

The CDR3 DNA reads as TGTGCCAGCAGCTTAGATCTGGTATGGGGCTGGCGAGCTAACTATGGCTACACCTTC. It encodes CASSLDLVWGWRANYGYTF. This sequence joins TRBV11-2 and TRBJ1-2; D is possibly TRBD1 (5 bases). The V gene's germline CDR1 is SGHAT and CDR2 FQNNGV. CDR3 length: 19 amino acids. The V and J ends lost 0 bases and 0 bases respectively, with 20 bases between them.